The 5 T cell receptor beta chains given below trace back to one sample, sequenced in a study of beta chain features in type 1 diabetes. Every bit of the isolated RNA underwent reverse transcription, so sequencing read expressed TCRB transcripts. The repertoire was sequenced with immunoSEQ multiplex PCR; TCRdb's copy has only in-frame clones and lacks some. The repertoire holds fewer than 550,000 clones, with 10% to 12% as singletons. Material for sequencing was naive CD4+ T cells from blood. Receptors were obtained from a woman in her late teens or twenties in good health.

The chain has TRBV9 and TRBJ1-4; D uncertain. V was trimmed by 0 bases and J by 7 bases, leaving 10 bases between them. Germline-derived CDR1 and CDR2 are SGDLS and YYNGEE. There are 14 residues in the CDR3. Here the CDR3 reads CASSVAGSGEKLFF. The CDR3 DNA is TGTGCCAGCAGCGTAGCCGGGAGTGGTGAAAAACTGTTTTTT.

The V and J genes are TRBV7-2 and TRBJ1-4; TRBD1 is a possible D gene (5 bases). Germline CDR1 reads SGHTA; CDR2 reads FQGNSA. Deletions cut 3 bases from V and 4 bases from J, with 15 bases between. The CDR3 runs 16 residues. The CDR3 nucleotides are TGTGCCAGCAGCTTCTCCTACAGGACCGATAATGAAAAACTGTTTTTT. The encoded protein is CASSFSYRTDNEKLFF.

The chain is built from TRBV7-3 and TRBJ2-5; D may be TRBD2 (5 bases). V lost 5 bases, J lost 2 bases, and 12 bases lay in between. The CDR3 covers 14 residues. Germline V gene lookup returns CDR1 SGHTA and CDR2 FQGTGA. The CDR3 loop is CASSPTPGQETQYF. The CDR3 DNA is TGTGCCAGCAGCCCTACTCCGGGGCAAGAGACCCAGTACTTC.

The chain uses TRBV2 and TRBJ1-5; D uncertain. V lost 6 bases to trimming and J lost 4 bases, with 4 bases between them. From germline, CDR1 is SNHLY and CDR2 FYNNEI. The CDR3 is made up of 11 amino acids. CDR3 in amino acids: CASRENQPQHF. Written as DNA, the CDR3 is TGTGCCAGCAGGGAAAATCAGCCCCAGCATTTT.

This clone has just a few counts. The chain recombines TRBV28 with TRBJ2-1, with no clear D. Deletions cut 2 bases from V and 9 bases from J, with 8 bases between. The CDR3 has 12 residues. The germline V gene has CDR1 MDHEN and CDR2 SYDVKM. The CDR3, as DNA: TGTGCCAGCAGTTTAAACCGGGCTGAGCAGTTCTTC. Translating it yields CASSLNRAEQFF.